Following are 26 T cell receptor beta chains from one sample sequenced in a study of cytomegalovirus exposure and HLA in healthy donors. The data were produced by immunoSEQ multiplex PCR, yet TCRdb's version contains in-frame clones alone and is incomplete. This table has over 200,000 clones, roughly 85% appearing once. The specimen sequenced was PBMCs. The receptors were gathered from a woman between 18 and 30 years old in good health and CMV-seronegative.

The chain couples TRBV9 to TRBJ2-7, with 7 bases that match TRBD2. The CDR3 extends over 15 amino acids. Trimming removed 0 bases from V and 4 bases from J; junction bases left unmatched: 7. CDR1 SGDLS and CDR2 YYNGEE come from the germline V gene. The DNA of the CDR3 is TGTGCCAGCAGCGTAGGTTTGGGCGGGAGATACGAGCAGTACTTC. Translation: CASSVGLGGRYEQYF.

J is TRBJ1-6 and V is TRBV27, with D unresolved. V dropped 0 bases and J dropped 3 bases, with 3 bases sitting between them. The CDR3 has 14 amino acids. Germline V gene sequence: CDR1 MNHEY, CDR2 SMNVEV (reference sequence). The CDR3 loop reads CASSLSDYNSPLHF. As DNA, the CDR3 is TGTGCCAGCAGTTTATCGGACTATAATTCACCCCTCCACTTT.

A word on this clone: Other DNA sequences within the sample encode an identical CDR3. The chain carries TRBV5-1 and TRBJ1-4; D unclear. The CDR3 spans 14 residues. Germline CDR1 reads SGHRS; CDR2 reads YFSETQ. The ends were cut back, 2 bases at V and 4 bases at J, with 9 bases in the middle. CDR3 region: CASSFGRSNEKLFF. The CDR3 DNA is TGCGCCAGCAGCTTCGGCAGGAGTAATGAAAAACTGTTTTTT.

The V gene is TRBV5-6, the J gene TRBJ1-4, with D perhaps TRBD1 (5 bases). The germline V gene encodes CDR1 SGHDT and CDR2 YYEEEE. CDR3 length: 15 residues. V was trimmed by 0 bases and J by 4 bases, leaving 10 bases between them. The CDR3 nucleotides read TGTGCCAGCAGCTTGGTCGGGACTCGTAATGAAAAACTGTTTTTT. Translation: CASSLVGTRNEKLFF.

The chain carries TRBV6-1 and TRBJ1-3; the D is unclear. CDR1 MNHNS and CDR2 SASEGT come from the germline V gene. The CDR3 loop spans 15 amino acids. The V end lost 7 bases, the J end lost 1 base, and 14 bases lay between the germline ends. The CDR3 bases are TGTGCCAGCATGCCGAGTTACCGGTCTGGAAACACCATATATTTT. As protein: CASMPSYRSGNTIYF.

This rearrangement joins TRBV4-1 to TRBJ2-1; no definite D call. Trimming cost V 0 bases and J 12 bases, with 12 bases left between them. Germline V lookup: CDR1 MGHRA, CDR2 YSYEKL. This CDR3 has 13 residues. The CDR3 region is CASSQEADGGQFF. The CDR3 region has the DNA TGCGCCAGCAGCCAAGAGGCTGACGGTGGGCAGTTCTTC.

This clone was counted a few times. This chain connects TRBV15 to TRBJ2-7; D ambiguous. The length of the CDR3 is 13 residues. The germline V gene has CDR1 LNHNV and CDR2 YYDKDF (reference sequence). Trimming stripped 5 bases from V and 3 bases from J, with 11 bases between. In DNA form, the CDR3 reads TGTGCCACCAGCTTTGGTGGAAACTACGAGCAGTACTTC. This codes for CATSFGGNYEQYF.

The V gene is TRBV5-6, the J gene TRBJ2-1; D is unresolved. The CDR3 is 14 amino acids. CDR1 and CDR2 from the germline V gene are SGHDT and YYEEEE. V lost 1 base and J 2 bases, leaving 7 bases between the germline ends. This CDR3 is CASSLFGAYNEQFF. Written as DNA, the CDR3 is TGTGCCAGCAGCTTGTTTGGAGCCTACAATGAGCAGTTCTTC.

Points on this clone: One end of the junction fails to match germline, which may point to a read error. The J gene is TRBJ1-5, the V gene TRBV28, with TRBD1 matching 9 bases. CDR1 and CDR2 from the germline V gene are MDHEN and SYDVKM. This CDR3 spans 15 amino acids. CDR3 residues: CASRLSGTGYQPQHF. The CDR3 DNA follows: TGTGCCAGCAGGTTATCCGGGACAGGGTATCAGCCCCAGCATTTT.

The gene calls are TRBV11-2 and TRBJ2-5; a possible D gene is TRBD2 (9 bases). The germline CDR1 and CDR2 sequences are SGHAT and FQNNGV. The CDR3 loop spans 15 amino acids. Trimming took 3 bases from V and 9 from J, leaving 20 bases between them. The CDR3 protein is CASSLDQGAGGAQYF. The CDR3 DNA is TGTGCCAGCAGCTTGGATCAGGGGGCGGGAGGGGCCCAGTACTTC.

The genes are TRBV2 and TRBJ2-1, with no clear D. V gave up 10 bases and J gave up 4 bases, with 14 bases separating them. The CDR3 sequence is 13 residues long. Germline CDR1 reads SNHLY; CDR2 reads FYNNEI. The CDR3 DNA reads TGTGCCACCGCCCCCTGGCTATACAATGAGCAGTTCTTC. It codes for CATAPWLYNEQFF.

V usage is TRBV19 and J usage is TRBJ1-2; 10 nucleotides agree with TRBD1. This CDR3 is built from 14 residues. Per germline, CDR1 LNHDA and CDR2 SQIVND (reference sequence). The CDR3 bases are TGTGGCAGCGGACCGGGACAGGGGTTCTATGGCTACACCTTC. Protein product: CGSGPGQGFYGYTF. The whole variable domain, filled in from reference TRBV19 and TRBJ1-2, reads DGGITQSPKYLFRKEGQNVTLSCEQNLNHDAMYWYRQDPGQGLRLIYYSQIVNDFQKGDIAEGYSVSREKKESFPLTVTSAQKNPTAFYLCGSGPGQGFYGYTFGSGTRLTVV.

The chain uses TRBV5-5 and TRBJ1-5; D not certain. Trimming cost V 0 bases and J 4 bases, with 8 bases left between them. Germline V lookup: CDR1 SGHKS, CDR2 YYEKEE (reference sequence). The CDR3 has 14 amino acids. The CDR3 protein is CASSLGGGNQPQHF. In DNA, the CDR3 is TGTGCCAGCAGCTTGGGCGGAGGGAATCAGCCCCAGCATTTT.

The genes are TRBV27 and TRBJ2-6; D is possibly TRBD1 or TRBD2 (5 bases each). The V gene lost 2 bases and the J gene lost 3 bases, with 8 bases spanning the gap. The CDR3 length is 15 residues. Germline CDR1 and CDR2: MNHEY and SMNVEV (reference sequence). The DNA of the CDR3 is TGTGCCAGCAGTTTAGGGGGTGGTGGGGCCAACGTCCTGACTTTC. This codes for CASSLGGGGANVLTF.

J is TRBJ1-5 and V is TRBV29-1; D remains unclear. V was pared by 1 base and J by 0 bases, with 10 bases between. The CDR3 runs to 15 residues. CDR1 is SQVTM, CDR2 ANQGSEA, per germline. The CDR3 loop is CSVEVTAYSNQPQHF. CDR3 DNA sequence: TGCAGCGTTGAAGTAACGGCTTATAGCAATCAGCCCCAGCATTTT.

This chain joins TRBV9 and TRBJ2-5; 7 bases are a match to TRBD1. V lost 9 bases and J lost 1; bases outside the gene matches: 9. CDR1 is SGDLS and CDR2 is YYNGEE in the germline V gene. This CDR3 region has 14 residues. CDR3 nucleotide sequence: TGTGCCACTTCGAAGGGGGACAGCCAAGAGACCCAGTACTTC. It codes for CATSKGDSQETQYF.

The chain is built from TRBV5-4 and TRBJ2-1; TRBD1 aligns across 7 bases. Germline-derived CDR1 and CDR2 are SGHNT and YYREEE (reference sequence). This CDR3 is 14 amino acids long. The J segment lost 8 bases and the V segment lost 4 bases, leaving 9 bases of the junction unmatched. CDR3 sequence: CASSPADRDHEQFF. As DNA, the CDR3 is TGTGCCAGCAGCCCGGCCGACAGGGACCATGAGCAGTTCTTC.

The chain has TRBV6-1 and TRBJ1-4, with D unclear. The CDR3 extends over 15 amino acids. Germline loops: CDR1 MNHNS, CDR2 SASEGT. Deletions cut 3 bases from V and 3 bases from J, with 11 bases between. The CDR3 DNA reads as TGTGCCAGCAGTGAGCCCGCGGCAGCTAATGAAAAACTGTTTTTT. Its protein is CASSEPAAANEKLFF.

V usage is TRBV6-1 and J usage is TRBJ1-5, with D perhaps TRBD1 (5 bases). Trimming stripped 6 bases from V and 2 bases from J, with 11 bases between. This CDR3 contains 14 residues. Germline loops: CDR1 MNHNS, CDR2 SASEGT. CDR3 sequence reads: CASSPVGRNQPQHF. CDR3 coding DNA: TGTGCCAGCAGCCCGGTGGGACGCAATCAGCCCCAGCATTTT.

As for this clone: The junction departs from germline at one end; a sequencing error may be responsible. V gene TRBV11-2 combines with J gene TRBJ2-7; 14 positions agree with TRBD2. The CDR3 sequence is 16 residues long. In germline, CDR1 is SGHAT, CDR2 FQNNGV. The CDR3 region is CASSTYGLAGGGIRHF. DNA for the CDR3: TGTGCCAGCAGCACCTACGGACTAGCGGGGGGAGGTATAAGGCACTTC.

The chain's CDR3 is CASSPAGGATGELFF. The CDR3 DNA reads as TGTGCCAGCAGCCCCGCAGGGGGGGCCACCGGGGAGCTGTTTTTT. This chain links TRBV7-3 with TRBJ2-2, with D perhaps being TRBD1 or TRBD2 (7 bases each). Per the germline V gene, CDR1 is SGHTA and CDR2 is FQGTGA. V was shortened by 5 bases and J by 4 bases, with 14 bases between the two germline ends. This CDR3 has 15 residues. The full variable domain, in which reference TRBV7-3 and TRBJ2-2 provide the parts outside the CDR3, is GAGVSQTPSNKVTEKGKYVELRCDPISGHTALYWYRQSLGQGPEFLIYFQGTGAADDSGLPNDRFFAVRPEGSVSTLKIQRTERGDSAVYLCASSPAGGATGELFFGEGSRLTVL.

A single count supports this clone. The V gene is TRBV28, the J gene TRBJ1-5; 7 positions match TRBD1. The CDR3 is 13 residues long. V was pared by 4 bases and J by 4 bases, with 1 base of the junction left unmatched. Germline V gene sequence: CDR1 MDHEN, CDR2 SYDVKM. CDR3: CASSSTGNQPQHF. CDR3 DNA: TGTGCCAGCAGTTCGACAGGGAATCAGCCCCAGCATTTT.

The chain has TRBV6-1 and TRBJ2-1; 12 bases agree with TRBD2. Germline V gene lookup returns CDR1 MNHNS and CDR2 SASEGT. J was trimmed by 9 bases and V by 2 bases; bases with no gene match: 8. The CDR3 loop spans 16 amino acids. The CDR3 DNA is TGTGCCAGCAGTGAAATGGGCTCTAGCGGGGGGGCTGAGCAGTTCTTC. Its translation: CASSEMGSSGGAEQFF.

The V and J genes are TRBV6-5 and TRBJ2-7; D may be TRBD1 or TRBD2 (6 bases each). V lost 5 bases, J lost 6 bases, and 20 bases lay in between. Germline CDR1 is MNHEY and CDR2 is SVGAGI. The CDR3 length is 15 residues. The DNA for the CDR3 is TGTGCCAGCAGTAACATAGGAACAGGGAGGTTCGAGCAGTACTTC. Translating it yields CASSNIGTGRFEQYF.

V and J are TRBV3-1 (or the pseudogene TRBV3-2) and TRBJ2-1; no firm D call. CDR1 is LGHDT and CDR2 is YNNKEL in the germline V gene (reference sequence). This CDR3 region has 9 residues. V was pared by 9 bases and J by 11 bases, with 8 bases between. CDR3 DNA sequence: TGTGCCAGGACCAACCAGCAGTTCTTC. It codes for CARTNQQFF.

Only one count was recorded for this clone. The chain links TRBV15 to TRBJ2-2; D is unresolved. The germline CDR1 and CDR2 sequences are LNHNV and YYDKDF (reference sequence). V was shortened by 0 bases and J by 6 bases, with 5 bases between the two germline ends. The CDR3 has 13 residues. CDR3 loop: CATSRDEAGELFF. Here the CDR3 DNA reads TGTGCCACCAGCAGAGATGAGGCCGGGGAGCTGTTTTTT.